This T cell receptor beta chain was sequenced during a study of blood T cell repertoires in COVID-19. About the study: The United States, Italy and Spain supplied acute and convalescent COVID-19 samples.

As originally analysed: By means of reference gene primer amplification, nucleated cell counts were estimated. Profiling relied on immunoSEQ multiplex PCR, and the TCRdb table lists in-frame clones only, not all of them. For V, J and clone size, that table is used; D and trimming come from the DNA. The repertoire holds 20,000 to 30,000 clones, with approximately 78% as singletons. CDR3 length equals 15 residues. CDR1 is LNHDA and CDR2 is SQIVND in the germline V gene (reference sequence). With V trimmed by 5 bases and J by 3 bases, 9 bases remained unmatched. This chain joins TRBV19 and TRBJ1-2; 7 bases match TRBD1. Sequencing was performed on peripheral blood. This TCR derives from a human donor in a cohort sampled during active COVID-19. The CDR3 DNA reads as TGTGCCAGTAGTCCTACAGGGGCCAAAGACTATGGCTACACCTTC. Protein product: CASSPTGAKDYGYTF.